One sample yielded the 25 T cell receptor beta chains listed below, sequenced in a study of cytomegalovirus exposure and HLA in healthy donors (dated by TCRdb to 2016 to 2017). Library construction relied on the immunoSEQ multiplex PCR assay. For the multiplex PCR, a mixture combining 60 forward primers for TCR Vbeta segments and 13 reverse primers for TCR Jbeta segments was used. TCRdb took over this immuneACCESS table, retaining in-frame rearrangements with V and J assigned. Such tables are incomplete; in checked studies, under half of the missing clones stem from an unresolved V gene, and the remainder is unexplained. The sample table holds roughly 71,000 clones, of which 74% were seen once. The ten largest make up about an eighth of the sample. The sequenced material came from PBMCs. The receptors originated from a human donor in good health.

This clone was detected only a few times. The rearrangement joins TRBV6-6 to TRBJ1-1; possible D gene TRBD1, 6 bases. Germline V gene lookup returns CDR1 MNHNY and CDR2 SVGAGI (reference sequence). V lost 7 bases to trimming and J lost 3 bases, with 15 bases between them. The CDR3 runs to 14 residues. CDR3 nucleotides: TGTGCCAGCACCCACGGGGGGCTCTACACTGAAGCTTTCTTT. Translated, it gives CASTHGGLYTEAFF.

The chain carries TRBV7-2 and TRBJ2-6, with D possibly TRBD1 on 6 matching bases. Trimming pared 1 base from V and 0 bases from J, leaving 13 bases between. This CDR3 spans 18 amino acids. Germline CDR1 SGHTA, CDR2 FQGNSA. CDR3 in DNA: TGTGCCAGCAGCTTAGTAGTGAGGGGGAGCTCTGGGGCCAACGTCCTGACTTTC. The encoded protein is CASSLVVRGSSGANVLTF.

On this clone: One end of the junction is discordant with germline, which a read error may explain. Additional DNA sequences in this sample encode the identical CDR3. The genes are TRBV6-1 and TRBJ1-2; D possibly corresponds to TRBD1 (6 bases). The germline V gene has CDR1 MNHNS and CDR2 SASEGT. The CDR3 has 14 residues. Written as DNA, the CDR3 is TGCGCCAGCAGTCACGTAGGGGGAGTGCTTGGCTACACCTTC. It codes for CASSHVGGVLGYTF.

This chain links TRBV27 with TRBJ2-2; the D gene is possibly TRBD1 (5 bases). Germline V CDR1 and CDR2: MNHEY, SMNVEV (reference sequence). The CDR3 consists of 15 residues. The ends were cut back, 7 bases at V and 0 bases at J, with 12 bases in the middle. CDR3 loop: CASTRTFANTGELFF. For the CDR3, the DNA is TGTGCCAGCACCCGGACATTTGCGAACACCGGGGAGCTGTTTTTT.

The chain is built from TRBV7-3 and TRBJ2-2; no firm D call. Germline CDR1 and CDR2: SGHTA and FQGTGA. V shed 5 bases and J shed 0 bases, with 13 bases lying between them. There are 16 residues in the CDR3. The chain's CDR3 is CASSRNPGSNTGELFF. In DNA, the CDR3 is TGTGCCAGCAGCAGAAACCCAGGTTCGAACACCGGGGAGCTGTTTTTT.

The gene calls are TRBV19 and TRBJ1-1, with D unclear. Germline CDR1 reads LNHDA; CDR2 reads SQIVND (reference sequence). The CDR3 loop spans 14 amino acids. The V gene lost 5 bases and the J gene lost 0 bases, with 10 bases spanning the gap. CDR3 loop: CASSLTGVNTEAFF. CDR3 nucleotides: TGTGCCAGTAGTTTGACCGGGGTGAACACTGAAGCTTTCTTT. Variable domain in full (rest from reference TRBV19 and TRBJ1-1): DGGITQSPKYLFRKEGQNVTLSCEQNLNHDAMYWYRQDPGQGLRLIYYSQIVNDFQKGDIAEGYSVSREKKESFPLTVTSAQKNPTAFYLCASSLTGVNTEAFFGQGTRLTVV.

CDR3 DNA: TGTGCCAGCAGTGATCTTAACGGGCGGACAGGGGACAGCTATGGCTACACCTTC. Residues: CASSDLNGRTGDSYGYTF. The V call is TRBV2, the J call TRBJ1-2; 9 positions agree with TRBD1. V shed 3 bases and J 4 bases; nucleotides not matched to a gene: 15. Germline V lookup: CDR1 SNHLY, CDR2 FYNNEI. This CDR3 has 18 amino acids.

CDR3 nucleotides: TGTGCCAGCAGTCCCAGGGCCACAGGGGGAGATACGCAGTATTTT. It translates to CASSPRATGGDTQYF. The V call is TRBV27, the J call TRBJ2-3; 8 positions match TRBD1. Trimming cost V 5 bases and J 5 bases; bases outside gene matches: 9. The CDR3 is 15 residues long. CDR1 is MNHEY and CDR2 is SMNVEV in the germline V gene (reference sequence).

The chain joins TRBV27 to TRBJ2-2; TRBD2 might be the D (5 bases). The CDR3 is made up of 14 amino acids. Germline CDR1 and CDR2: MNHEY and SMNVEV (reference sequence). Trimming took off 5 bases at V and 3 bases at J, with 10 bases between the two ends. CDR3 sequence (DNA): TGTGCCAGCAGTATTCGGGAATACACCGGGGAGCTGTTTTTT. Its translation is CASSIREYTGELFF.

CDR3 protein: CASSLGPRGGGTGELFF. In DNA, the CDR3 is TGTGCCAGCAGCTTGGGCCCTAGGGGAGGTGGCACCGGGGAGCTGTTTTTT. The V gene is TRBV5-4, the J gene TRBJ2-2; perhaps TRBD2 as D (6 bases). The ends were cut back, 0 bases at V and 4 bases at J, with 16 bases in the middle. CDR1 is SGHNT, CDR2 YYREEE, per germline (reference sequence). The CDR3 loop spans 17 amino acids.

The chain recombines TRBV7-9 with TRBJ1-3, with D hard to call. CDR3 length: 14 amino acids. V dropped 3 bases and J dropped 4 bases, with 10 bases sitting between them. Germline V gene data show CDR1 as SEHNR and CDR2 as FQNEAQ (reference sequence). The CDR3 DNA is TGTGCCAGCAGCTTCCAGTTATCCGGAAACACCATATATTTT. It translates to CASSFQLSGNTIYF.

The V call is TRBV6-1, the J call TRBJ2-1, with 11 bases matching TRBD2. J was trimmed by 6 bases and V by 4 bases; bases with no gene match: 5. The CDR3 spans 15 residues. The germline V gene encodes CDR1 MNHNS and CDR2 SASEGT. The CDR3 DNA follows: TGTGCCAGCAGTGTTCCTAGCGGGGGGCCCAATGAGCAGTTCTTC. This encodes CASSVPSGGPNEQFF.

This clone has a count of ten or more. The chain combines TRBV19 with TRBJ2-1; the match to TRBD2 covers 8 bases. Trimming cost V 4 bases and J 4 bases; bases outside gene matches: 12. Per the germline V gene, CDR1 is LNHDA and CDR2 is SQIVND (reference sequence). The CDR3 has 17 amino acids. The CDR3 bases are TGTGCCAGTAGTACCACCAGGGGCGCGGGGGGATACAATGAGCAGTTCTTC. The encoded protein is CASSTTRGAGGYNEQFF.

In DNA, the CDR3 is TGTGCCAGCAGTTTGGAGGGCAACCAGCATTTT. Amino acids: CASSLEGNQHF. V and J are TRBV28 and TRBJ1-5, with D uncertain. Germline V gene sequence: CDR1 MDHEN, CDR2 SYDVKM. The ends were cut back, 3 bases at V and 12 bases at J, with 9 bases in the middle. The CDR3 runs 11 residues.

The chain carries TRBV28 and TRBJ2-7; maybe TRBD2 (5 bases). Trimming stripped 1 base from V and 2 bases from J, with 18 bases between. The CDR3 consists of 17 residues. CDR1 is MDHEN and CDR2 is SYDVKM in the germline V gene. This chain's CDR3 is CASSLSVLNSATYEQYF. In nucleotides, the CDR3 is TGTGCCAGCAGTTTATCCGTCCTAAATAGCGCCACCTACGAGCAGTACTTC.

The chain couples TRBV7-3 to TRBJ1-1; TRBD1 aligns across 8 bases. The CDR3 totals 14 residues. Per the germline V gene, CDR1 is SGHTA and CDR2 is FQGTGA. After removal of 5 bases from V and 5 bases from J, the junction contained 7 bases not matched to a gene. This CDR3 is CASSAGTGGTEAFF. The CDR3 coding sequence is TGTGCCAGCAGCGCCGGGACAGGAGGAACTGAAGCTTTCTTT. Filled out from reference TRBV7-3 and TRBJ1-1, the complete variable domain reads GAGVSQTPSNKVTEKGKYVELRCDPISGHTALYWYRQSLGQGPEFLIYFQGTGAADDSGLPNDRFFAVRPEGSVSTLKIQRTERGDSAVYLCASSAGTGGTEAFFGQGTRLTVV.

This clone was detected a few times. The chain has TRBV14 and TRBJ2-7; 10 nucleotides align to TRBD1. The J segment lost 4 bases and the V segment lost 4 bases, leaving 13 bases of the junction unmatched. The germline gives CDR1 SGHDN, CDR2 FVKESK. This CDR3 has 17 amino acids. Here the CDR3 DNA reads TGTGCCAGCAGCCTTACGACAGGGGGCGGGTTCCATTACGAGCAGTACTTC. Its protein is CASSLTTGGGFHYEQYF.

The gene calls are TRBV29-1 and TRBJ1-1; a weak D match, TRBD1 (5 bases). There are 14 residues in the CDR3. Trimming took 3 bases from V and 2 from J, leaving 13 bases between them. The germline V gene has CDR1 SQVTM and CDR2 ANQGSEA. The CDR3 DNA reads as TGCAGCGTTGATGCCCCGGGGGACAACACTGAAGCTTTCTTT. As protein: CSVDAPGDNTEAFF.

This chain connects TRBV28 to TRBJ2-2; TRBD2 matches 9 bases. The CDR3 spans 16 residues. CDR1 is MDHEN, CDR2 SYDVKM, per germline. V shed 1 base, J shed 9 bases, and the junction held 9 bases outside the gene matches. In nucleotides, the CDR3 is TGTGCCAGCAGTTTATTGTGGCGGGAGGGCCGGAGGGAGCTGTTTTTT. It is translated as CASSLLWREGRRELFF.

The CDR3 DNA is TGTGCCGGCCTCGTAAACGGGGAGCTGTTTTTT. It codes for CAGLVNGELFF. This chain uses TRBV28 with TRBJ2-2; no clear D. V lost 11 bases, J lost 7 bases, and 11 bases lay in between. The length of the CDR3 is 11 residues. The germline gives CDR1 MDHEN, CDR2 SYDVKM. Full variable domain (outside the CDR3, taken from reference TRBV28 and TRBJ2-2): DVKVTQSSRYLVKRTGEKVFLECVQDMDHENMFWYRQDPGLGLRLIYFSYDVKMKEKGDIPEGYSVSREKKERFSLILESASTNQTSMYLCAGLVNGELFFGEGSRLTVL.

This sequence joins TRBV7-9 and TRBJ1-5; maybe TRBD1 (5 bases). V was cut by 11 bases and J by 0 bases, with 11 bases left in between. Per germline, CDR1 SEHNR and CDR2 FQNEAQ (reference sequence). The CDR3 spans 13 residues. The CDR3 bases are TGTGCCTCCCAAGGGGTTAGCAATCAGCCCCAGCATTTT. This codes for CASQGVSNQPQHF.

V usage is TRBV5-1 and J usage is TRBJ2-5, with 7 nucleotides matching TRBD2. CDR3 size: 15 residues. V lost 0 bases to trimming and J lost 5 bases; unmatched junction nucleotides: 7. Looked up from germline, CDR1 is SGHRS and CDR2 is YFSETQ. CDR3 in amino acids: CASSLAVAGGETQYF. The CDR3 bases are TGCGCCAGCAGCTTGGCGGTAGCGGGCGGGGAGACCCAGTACTTC.

This chain joins TRBV30 and TRBJ2-5, with 8 nucleotides matching TRBD1. The CDR3 runs to 13 residues. After removal of 3 bases from V and 6 bases from J, the junction contained 6 bases not matched to a gene. CDR1 is GTSNPN and CDR2 is SVGIG in the germline V gene (reference sequence). Written as DNA, the CDR3 is TGTGCCTGGAGCCTGGACAGGGCAAAGACCCAGTACTTC. This gives the protein CAWSLDRAKTQYF.

The chain is built from TRBV18 and TRBJ1-4; tentatively, D is TRBD1 (5 bases). With 4 bases removed from V and 5 bases from J, the gap between germline ends came to 14 bases. This CDR3 contains 15 residues. Germline values: CDR1 KGHSH, CDR2 LQKENI. The CDR3 sequence: CASSRLRGQNEKLFF. The DNA of the CDR3 is TGTGCCAGCTCACGGCTAAGGGGCCAGAATGAAAAACTGTTTTTT.

The chain has TRBV2 and TRBJ1-1; possibly TRBD1 for D (6 bases). V lost 5 bases to trimming and J lost 4 bases, with 14 bases between them. In germline, CDR1 is SNHLY, CDR2 FYNNEI. This CDR3 comprises 14 residues. The CDR3 region has the DNA TGTGCCAGCAGTTTACAGGGATGGGGCACTGAAGCTTTCTTT. This translates into CASSLQGWGTEAFF. The whole variable domain, remainder taken from reference TRBV2 and TRBJ1-1, is EPEVTQTPSHQVTQMGQEVILRCVPISNHLYFYWYRQILGQKVEFLVSFYNNEISEKSEIFDDQFSVERPDGSNFTLKIRSTKLEDSAMYFCASSLQGWGTEAFFGQGTRLTVV.